The rows below give T cell receptor beta chains drawn from one sample of a study of cytomegalovirus exposure and HLA in healthy donors. Generated by immunoSEQ multiplex PCR, the TCRdb table keeps only in-frame clones and is missing some. The sample holds around 140,000 clones, approximately 77% seen once. The specimen was PBMCs. All receptors come from a middle-aged woman in good health and CMV-seronegative. Each CDR3 is given with its conserved first and last residue. A D gene is named only where the DNA matches it firmly. The size of a clone is reported for some rows only, either as once, few or many, or as a class for expanded clones.

j_gene | d_gene | abundance | v_gene | CDR3aa | CDR3nt
TRBJ2-7 | . | . | TRBV6-5 | CASKSEAYEQYF | TGTGCCAGCAAGTCAGAAGCCTACGAGCAGTACTTC
TRBJ1-5 | TRBD1 | . | TRBV28 | CASGDSRGQPQHF | TGTGCCAGCGGGGACAGTCGAGGTCAGCCCCAGCATTTT
TRBJ1-2 | . | . | TRBV14 | CASSQVPGTNYGYTF | TGTGCCAGCAGCCAAGTGCCGGGGACTAACTATGGCTACACCTTC
TRBJ1-2 | . | . | TRBV6-5 | CASSYSIVPQGYGYTF | TGTGCCAGCAGTTACTCGATAGTCCCTCAGGGCTATGGCTACACCTTC
TRBJ2-2 | TRBD2 | once | TRBV28 | CAGRTSGERELFF | TGTGCCGGGCGGACTAGCGGGGAGAGGGAGCTGTTTTTT
TRBJ1-2 | . | . | TRBV28 | CASSSTDRTYGYTF | TGTGCCAGCAGTTCTACTGACAGGACCTATGGCTACACCTTC
TRBJ1-6 | . | once | TRBV6-5 | CASSLAGYRATGPLHF | TGTGCCAGCAGTTTGGCCGGTTACAGGGCCACCGGACCCCTCCACTTT
TRBJ2-5 | TRBD2 | . | TRBV11-2 | CASSLGRGGQETQYF | TGTGCCAGCAGCTTAGGGCGGGGGGGACAAGAGACCCAGTACTTC
TRBJ1-2 | . | once | TRBV2 | CANSTGYGYTF | TGTGCCAACTCCACAGGCTATGGCTACACCTTC
TRBJ1-2 | TRBD1 | . | TRBV29-1 | CSVEDSTGTGGYTF | TGCAGCGTTGAGGACTCCACCGGGACAGGGGGCTACACCTTC